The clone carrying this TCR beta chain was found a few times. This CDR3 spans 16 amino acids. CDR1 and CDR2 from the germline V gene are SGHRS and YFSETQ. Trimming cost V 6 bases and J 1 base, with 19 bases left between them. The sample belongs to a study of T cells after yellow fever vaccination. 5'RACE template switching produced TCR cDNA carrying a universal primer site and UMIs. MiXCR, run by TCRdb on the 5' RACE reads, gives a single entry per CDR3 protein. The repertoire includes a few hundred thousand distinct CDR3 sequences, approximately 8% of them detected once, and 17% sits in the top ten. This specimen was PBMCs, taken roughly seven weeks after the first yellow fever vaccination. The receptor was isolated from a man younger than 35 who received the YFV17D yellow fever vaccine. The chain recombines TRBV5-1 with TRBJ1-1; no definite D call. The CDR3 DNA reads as TGCGCCAGCAACTTAGTCCTCAGGAGTAGGAACACTGAAGCTTTCTTT. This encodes CASNLVLRSRNTEAFF.